Included here is one T cell receptor beta chain sequence, with context. This entry is derived from a study of blood T cell repertoires in COVID-19. Assignment of participants to cohorts was predicated upon participant-reported clinical history. Generated by immunoSEQ multiplex PCR, the TCRdb table keeps only in-frame clones and is missing some. The table includes approximately 300,000 clones, about nine tenths detected once. Germline V gives CDR1 SGHDT, CDR2 YYEEEE. The CDR3 totals 14 residues. V was cut by 0 bases and J by 1 base, with 8 bases left in between. The chain employs TRBV5-6 and TRBJ2-7; D may be TRBD1 (5 bases). Sequencing was done on a sample of PBMCs or T cells enriched from blood (not recorded which). The receptor was derived from a man aged 25 to 40 who had recovered from COVID-19. Written as DNA, the CDR3 is TGTGCCAGCAGCTTGGCTAGACAGTCCTACGAGCAGTACTTC. Residues: CASSLARQSYEQYF.